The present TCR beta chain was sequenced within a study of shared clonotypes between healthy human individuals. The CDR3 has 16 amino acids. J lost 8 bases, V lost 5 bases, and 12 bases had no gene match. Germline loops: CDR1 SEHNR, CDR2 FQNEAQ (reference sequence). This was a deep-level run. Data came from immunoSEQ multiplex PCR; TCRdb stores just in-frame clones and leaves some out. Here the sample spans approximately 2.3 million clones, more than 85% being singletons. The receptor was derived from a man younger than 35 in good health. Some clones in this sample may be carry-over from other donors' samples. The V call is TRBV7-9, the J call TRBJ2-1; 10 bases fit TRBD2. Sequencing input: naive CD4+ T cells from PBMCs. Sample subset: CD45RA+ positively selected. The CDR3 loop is CASSNFGLAGVDEQFF. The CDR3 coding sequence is TGTGCCAGCAGCAATTTCGGGCTAGCGGGAGTAGATGAGCAGTTCTTC.